This T cell receptor (beta chain) was profiled in a study of T cells in Graves' hyperthyroidism and ophthalmopathy. Points from the study as a whole: Before onset, ophthalmopathy was predicted by the model a median roughly 6.8 months earlier.

Used for diagnoses were clinical symptoms, serum thyroxine and TRAb, thyroid ultrasound and orbital computed tomography. RNA transcripts yielded amplified TCR beta CDR3 regions. First-round RT-PCR of the TCR CDR3 relied on the HTBI primer set. TCRdb re-called the multiplex PCR reads through MiXCR, storing one row per CDR3 protein. This repertoire shows 500,000 to 800,000 distinct CDR3 sequences, less than 45% found once; its top ten account for under 8.5%. This clonotype was recorded many times. Its antigen is as yet unknown. The V and J ends lost 1 base and 2 bases respectively, with 9 bases between them. Per the germline V gene, CDR1 is SGHTA and CDR2 is FQGNSA. The CDR3 contains 15 residues.

This rearrangement joins TRBV7-2 to TRBJ1-5; D uncertain. This clonotype was obtained from an adult man with Graves' disease, either hyperthyroidism or ophthalmopathy (not recorded which). Sequenced sample: peripheral blood or thyroid tissue (not recorded which). In DNA form, the CDR3 reads TGTGCCAGCAGCTTAGACGAAGGGCGCAATCAGCCCCAGCATTTT. The encoded protein is CASSLDEGRNQPQHF.